A selection of T cell receptor beta chains follows, all from one sample in a study of tumor and adjacent non-tumor tissue in lung cancer. TCRdb analysed the multiplex PCR reads with MiXCR anew, one entry per CDR3 protein. The data hold some 100,000 distinct CDR3 sequences, with roughly three fifths observed a single time. Material: distant non-tumor lung tissue. These receptor sequences come from a man aged 55 to 70 with non-small cell lung cancer. Both conserved end residues are part of each CDR3. The D gene is left open where the match is weak. Rows may omit the clone size; those that give it use once, few, many or a size class.

>.|TRBJ1-1|.|TRBV10-3
TGTGCCATCAGTGAGTCATGGCTCTCGGGCACTGAAGCTCCCTTT
CAISESWLSGTEAPF
>many|TRBJ1-4|TRBD1|TRBV28
TGTGCCACCCTTTCCGACAGGGGAGGTGAAAAACTGTTTTTT
CATLSDRGGEKLFF
>.|TRBJ2-5|.|TRBV13
TGTGCCAGCAGCTTACGCTGGATAGGGGAACTAGGCGTGGAGACCCAGTACTTC
CASSLRWIGELGVETQYF
>many|TRBJ2-2|TRBD2|TRBV5-4
TGTGCCAGCACCTCGCGGCTAGCGGGAGGGCCGAACACCGGGGAGCTGTTTTTT
CASTSRLAGGPNTGELFF
>many|TRBJ2-7|.|TRBV4-3
TGCGCCAGCAGCCAAGAGGAGGGCTCCTACGAGCAGTACTTC
CASSQEEGSYEQYF
>many|TRBJ1-6|.|TRBV28
TGTGCCAGCAGTTTATATGTAGGAGGGGCGCATAATTCACCCCTCCACTTT
CASSLYVGGAHNSPLHF
>.|TRBJ1-5|.|TRBV6-1
TGTGTCAGCTGTGTCCGGGCCCACCCCGATAGCAATCAGCCCCAGCATTTT
CVSCVRAHPDSNQPQHF
>.|TRBJ2-7|.|TRBV5-8
TGTGCCAGCAGCTTGGGACGGAATACATACGAGCAGCACTTC
CASSLGRNTYEQHF
>.|TRBJ2-3|.|TRBV11-3
TGTGCCTGCAGACCGAGGGGTGGATCTAGCATAGATACTCAGTATTTT
CACRPRGGSSIDTQYF
>.|TRBJ1-3|.|TRBV12-3/TRBV12-4
TGTGCCAGCAGTTTCGAGGGCGGCGGTGGAAACACCATATATTTT
CASSFEGGGGNTIYF
>many|TRBJ2-1|TRBD1|TRBV20-1
TGCAGCGTACAGGGGGGCTCCTACAATGAGCAGTTCTTC
CSVQGGSYNEQFF
>.|TRBJ2-1|TRBD2|TRBV27
TGTGCCAGCAGTCCACAACTAGTGGGAGGGACGGGTGAGCAGTTCTTC
CASSPQLVGGTGEQFF
>many|TRBJ2-3|TRBD2|TRBV7-9
TGTGCCAGCAGCTTCCCTAGCGGGAGAGATAGCACAGATACGCAGTATTTT
CASSFPSGRDSTDTQYF
>many|TRBJ2-7|.|TRBV12-3/TRBV12-4
TGTGCCAGCAGCGGGTCAGACTCCTACGAGCAGTACTTC
CASSGSDSYEQYF
>.|TRBJ2-1|TRBD2|TRBV11-3
TGTGCCAGCAGCCGCCTTGCGGGAGGGCTTGGGCAGTTCTTC
CASSRLAGGLGQFF
>.|TRBJ2-7|.|TRBV12-3/TRBV12-4
TGTGCCAACAGTTTGAGCTACTACGAGCAGTACTTC
CANSLSYYEQYF
>.|TRBJ2-1|.|TRBV7-8
TGTGCCAACAGCCCCAGATTGCGGGGTGGTGAGCAGTTATTC
CANSPRLRGGEQLF
>.|TRBJ2-4|TRBD2|TRBV13
TGTGCCAGCAGCTCACCTAGCGGGAGGGCTGGGGTCGCCAAAAACATTCGGTACTTC
CASSSPSGRAGVAKNIRYF
>.|TRBJ2-2|TRBD2|TRBV18
TGTGCCAGCTCACAGAACAGCGGGGAATTGTCTTTT
CASSQNSGELSF
>few|TRBJ1-3|.|TRBV5-1
TGCGCCAGCAGCTTGGGGACGGTAGACGGAAACACCATATATTTT
CASSLGTVDGNTIYF